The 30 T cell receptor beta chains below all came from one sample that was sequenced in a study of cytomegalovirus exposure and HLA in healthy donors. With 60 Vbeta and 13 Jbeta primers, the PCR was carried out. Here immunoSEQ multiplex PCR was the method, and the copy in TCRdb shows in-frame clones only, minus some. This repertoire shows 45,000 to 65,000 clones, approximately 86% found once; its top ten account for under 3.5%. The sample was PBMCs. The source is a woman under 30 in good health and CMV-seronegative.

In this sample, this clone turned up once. The CDR3 is CAEKGLAGGHEQFF. The CDR3, as DNA: TGTGCCGAAAAGGGATTAGCGGGGGGCCATGAGCAGTTCTTC. The V and J genes are TRBV21-1 and TRBJ2-1; the table gives TRBD2 as D, unverified against the DNA. TRBV21-1 is classified as a pseudogene. This CDR3 is 14 amino acids long.

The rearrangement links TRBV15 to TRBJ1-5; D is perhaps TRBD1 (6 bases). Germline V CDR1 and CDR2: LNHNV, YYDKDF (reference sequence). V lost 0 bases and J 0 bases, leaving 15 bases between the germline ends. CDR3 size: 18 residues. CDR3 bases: TGTGCCACCAGCAGAGATCTGGGGGGGCTTAATAGCAATCAGCCCCAGCATTTT. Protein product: CATSRDLGGLNSNQPQHF.

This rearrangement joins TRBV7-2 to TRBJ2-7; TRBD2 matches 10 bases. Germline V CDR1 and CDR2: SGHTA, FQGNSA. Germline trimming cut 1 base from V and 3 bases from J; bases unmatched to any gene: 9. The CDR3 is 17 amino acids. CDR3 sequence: CASSLVSAGGPFYEQYF. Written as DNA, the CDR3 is TGTGCCAGCAGCTTAGTGTCAGCGGGAGGGCCTTTCTACGAGCAGTACTTC.

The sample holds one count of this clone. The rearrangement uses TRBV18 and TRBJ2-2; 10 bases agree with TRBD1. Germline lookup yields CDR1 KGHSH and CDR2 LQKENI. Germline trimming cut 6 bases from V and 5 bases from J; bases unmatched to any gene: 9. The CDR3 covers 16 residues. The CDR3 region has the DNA TGTGCCAGCTCGCGCAAGACAGGGGGCGAGACCGGGGAGCTGTTTTTT. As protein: CASSRKTGGETGELFF.

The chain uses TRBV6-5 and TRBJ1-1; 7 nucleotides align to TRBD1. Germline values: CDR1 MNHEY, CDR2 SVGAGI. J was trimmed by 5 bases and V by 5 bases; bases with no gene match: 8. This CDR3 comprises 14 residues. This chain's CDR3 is CASSRPTGQTEAFF. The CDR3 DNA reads TGTGCCAGCAGTCGTCCGACAGGGCAGACTGAAGCTTTCTTT.

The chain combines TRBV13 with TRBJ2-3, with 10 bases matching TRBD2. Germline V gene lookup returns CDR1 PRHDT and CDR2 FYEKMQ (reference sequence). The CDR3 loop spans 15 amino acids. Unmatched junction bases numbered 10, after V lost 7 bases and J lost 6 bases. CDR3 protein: CASNGGLAGEDTQYF. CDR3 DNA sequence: TGTGCCAGCAACGGGGGGCTAGCGGGAGAGGATACGCAGTATTTT. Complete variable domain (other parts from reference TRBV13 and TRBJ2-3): AAGVIQSPRHLIKEKRETATLKCYPIPRHDTVYWYQQGPGQDPQFLISFYEKMQSDKGSIPDRFSAQQFSDYHSELNMSSLELGDSALYFCASNGGLAGEDTQYFGPGTRLTVL.

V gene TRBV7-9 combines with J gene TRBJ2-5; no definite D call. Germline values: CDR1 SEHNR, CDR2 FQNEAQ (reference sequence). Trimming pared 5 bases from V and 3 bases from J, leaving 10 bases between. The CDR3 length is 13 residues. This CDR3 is CASSATSEETQYF. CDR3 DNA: TGTGCCAGCAGCGCCACGAGTGAAGAGACCCAGTACTTC.

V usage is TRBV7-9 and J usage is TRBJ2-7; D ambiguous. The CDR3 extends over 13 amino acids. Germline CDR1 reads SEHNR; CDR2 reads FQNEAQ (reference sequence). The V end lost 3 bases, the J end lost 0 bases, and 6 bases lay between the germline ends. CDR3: CASSFDTSYEQYF. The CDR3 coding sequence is TGTGCCAGCAGCTTCGACACCTCCTACGAGCAGTACTTC.

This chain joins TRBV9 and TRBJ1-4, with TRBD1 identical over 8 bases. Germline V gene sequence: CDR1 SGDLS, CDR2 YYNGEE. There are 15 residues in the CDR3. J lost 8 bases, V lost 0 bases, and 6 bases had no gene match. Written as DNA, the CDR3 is TGTGCCAGCAGCGTAGGTCCAGGGGGCGAAGAAAAACTGTTTTTT. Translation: CASSVGPGGEEKLFF.

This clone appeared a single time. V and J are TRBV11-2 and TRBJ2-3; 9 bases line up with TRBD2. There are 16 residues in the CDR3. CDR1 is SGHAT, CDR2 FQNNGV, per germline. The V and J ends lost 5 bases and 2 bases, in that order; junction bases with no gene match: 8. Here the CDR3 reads CASSLGPSGITDTQYF. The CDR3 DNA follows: TGTGCCAGCAGCCTGGGGCCTAGCGGGATCACAGATACGCAGTATTTT. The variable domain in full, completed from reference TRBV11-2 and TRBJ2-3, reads EAGVAQSPRYKIIEKRQSVAFWCNPISGHATLYWYQQILGQGPKLLIQFQNNGVVDDSQLPKDRFSAERLKGVDSTLKIQPAKLEDSAVYLCASSLGPSGITDTQYFGPGTRLTVL.

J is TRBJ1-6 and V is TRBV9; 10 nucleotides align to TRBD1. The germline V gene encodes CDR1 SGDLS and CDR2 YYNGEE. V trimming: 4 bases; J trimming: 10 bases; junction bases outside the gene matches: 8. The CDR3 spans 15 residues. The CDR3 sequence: CASSPLGTGDSPLHF. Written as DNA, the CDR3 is TGTGCCAGCAGCCCGTTGGGGACAGGGGACTCACCCCTCCACTTT.

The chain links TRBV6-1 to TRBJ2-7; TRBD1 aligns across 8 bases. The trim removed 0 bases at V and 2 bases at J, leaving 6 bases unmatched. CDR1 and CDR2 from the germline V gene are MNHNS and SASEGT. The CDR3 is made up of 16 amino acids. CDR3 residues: CASSEALGTGTYEQYF. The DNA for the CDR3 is TGTGCCAGCAGTGAAGCGCTGGGGACAGGAACCTACGAGCAGTACTTC.

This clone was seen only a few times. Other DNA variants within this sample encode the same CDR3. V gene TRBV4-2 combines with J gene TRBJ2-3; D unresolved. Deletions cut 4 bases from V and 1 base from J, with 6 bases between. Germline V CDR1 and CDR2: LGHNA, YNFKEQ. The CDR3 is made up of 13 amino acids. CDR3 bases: TGTGCCAGCAGCCCTCCCGGCACAGATACGCAGTATTTT. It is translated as CASSPPGTDTQYF.

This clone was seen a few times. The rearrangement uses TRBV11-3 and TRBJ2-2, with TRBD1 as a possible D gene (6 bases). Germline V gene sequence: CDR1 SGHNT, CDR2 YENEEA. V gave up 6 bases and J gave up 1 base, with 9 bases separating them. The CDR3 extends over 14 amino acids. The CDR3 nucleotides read TGTGCCAGCAGGGGGGCAAGGAACACCGGGGAGCTGTTTTTT. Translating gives CASRGARNTGELFF.

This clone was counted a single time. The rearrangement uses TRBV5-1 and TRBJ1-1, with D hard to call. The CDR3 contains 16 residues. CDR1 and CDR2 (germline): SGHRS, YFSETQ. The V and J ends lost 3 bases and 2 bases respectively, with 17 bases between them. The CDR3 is CASSSNRGSLNTEAFF. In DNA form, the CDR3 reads TGCGCCAGCAGCTCAAATAGAGGCAGCCTAAACACTGAAGCTTTCTTT.

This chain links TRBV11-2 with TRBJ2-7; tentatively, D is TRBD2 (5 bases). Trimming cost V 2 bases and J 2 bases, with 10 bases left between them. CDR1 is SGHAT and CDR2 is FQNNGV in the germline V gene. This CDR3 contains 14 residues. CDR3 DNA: TGTGCCAGCAGCTTATCCCCGGGAACCTACGAGCAGTACTTC. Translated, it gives CASSLSPGTYEQYF.

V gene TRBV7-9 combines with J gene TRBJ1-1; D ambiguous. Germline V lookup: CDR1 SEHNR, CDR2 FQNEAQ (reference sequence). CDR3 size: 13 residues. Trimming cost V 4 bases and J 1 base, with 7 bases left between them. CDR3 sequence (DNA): TGTGCCAGCAGCTCCCGACAGAACACTGAAGCTTTCTTT. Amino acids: CASSSRQNTEAFF.

CDR3 sequence reads: CASGVAGANQPQHF. The CDR3 DNA reads TGTGCCAGCGGCGTAGCGGGGGCCAATCAGCCCCAGCATTTT. The chain couples TRBV7-8 to TRBJ1-5, with D tentatively TRBD1 (6 bases). From germline, CDR1 is SGHVS and CDR2 FQNEAQ. The CDR3 loop spans 14 amino acids. Between the trimmed V and J ends, which lost 8 bases and 3 bases, there was a span of 14 bases.

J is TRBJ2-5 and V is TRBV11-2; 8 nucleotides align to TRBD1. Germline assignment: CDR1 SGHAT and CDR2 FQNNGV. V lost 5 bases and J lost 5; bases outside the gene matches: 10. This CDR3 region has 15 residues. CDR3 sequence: CASSLGQGYGETQYF. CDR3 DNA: TGTGCCAGCAGCCTTGGACAGGGATATGGGGAGACCCAGTACTTC.

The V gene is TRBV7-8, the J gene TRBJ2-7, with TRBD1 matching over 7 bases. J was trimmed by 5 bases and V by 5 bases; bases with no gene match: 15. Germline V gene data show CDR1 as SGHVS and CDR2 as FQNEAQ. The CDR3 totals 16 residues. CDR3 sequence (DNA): TGTGCCAGCAGCACAAACAGGGGATTGAAGCGTAACGAGCAGTACTTC. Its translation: CASSTNRGLKRNEQYF.

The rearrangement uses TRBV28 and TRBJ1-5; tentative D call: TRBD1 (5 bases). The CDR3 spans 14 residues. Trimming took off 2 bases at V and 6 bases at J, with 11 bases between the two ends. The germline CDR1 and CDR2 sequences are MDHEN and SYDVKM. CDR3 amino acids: CASSLGASSQPQHF. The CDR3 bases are TGTGCCAGCAGTTTAGGGGCCAGTAGTCAGCCCCAGCATTTT.

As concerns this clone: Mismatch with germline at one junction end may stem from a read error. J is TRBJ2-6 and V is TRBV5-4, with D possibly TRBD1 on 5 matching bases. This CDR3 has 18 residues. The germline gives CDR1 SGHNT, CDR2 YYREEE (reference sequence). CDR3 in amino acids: CASSLAEAGSSGANGLTF. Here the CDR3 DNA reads TGTGCCAGCAGCTTGGCCGAGGCAGGAAGCTCTGGGGCCAACGGCCTGACTTTC. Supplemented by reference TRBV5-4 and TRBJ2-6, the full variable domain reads ETGVTQSPTHLIKTRGQQVTLRCSSQSGHNTVSWYQQALGQGPQFIFQYYREEENGRGNFPPRFSGLQFPNYSSELNVNALELDDSALYLCASSLAEAGSSGANGLTFGAGSRLTVL.

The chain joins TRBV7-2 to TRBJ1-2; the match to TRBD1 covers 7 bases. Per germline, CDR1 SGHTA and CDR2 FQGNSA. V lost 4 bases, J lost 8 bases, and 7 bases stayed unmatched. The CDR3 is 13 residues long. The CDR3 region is CASSYGQVGGYTF. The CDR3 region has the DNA TGTGCCAGCAGCTATGGACAGGTCGGCGGCTACACCTTC.

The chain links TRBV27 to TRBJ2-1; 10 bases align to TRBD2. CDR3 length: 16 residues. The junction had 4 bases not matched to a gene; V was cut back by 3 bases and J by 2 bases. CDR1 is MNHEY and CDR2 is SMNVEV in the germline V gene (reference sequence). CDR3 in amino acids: CASSFKSGRAYNEQFF. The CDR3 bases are TGTGCCAGCAGTTTCAAGAGCGGGAGGGCCTACAATGAGCAGTTCTTC.

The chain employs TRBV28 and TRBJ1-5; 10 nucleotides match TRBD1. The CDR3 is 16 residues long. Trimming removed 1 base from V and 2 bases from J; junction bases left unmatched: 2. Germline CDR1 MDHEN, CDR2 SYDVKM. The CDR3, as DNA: TGTGCCAGCAGTTTATTCGGGACAGGGGGCAATCAGCCCCAGCATTTT. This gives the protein CASSLFGTGGNQPQHF.

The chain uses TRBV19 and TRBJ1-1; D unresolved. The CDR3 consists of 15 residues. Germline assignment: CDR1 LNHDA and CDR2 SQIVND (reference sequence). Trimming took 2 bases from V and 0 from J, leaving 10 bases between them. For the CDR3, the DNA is TGTGCCAGTAGTATAATGGGAGGGATGAACACTGAAGCTTTCTTT. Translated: CASSIMGGMNTEAFF.

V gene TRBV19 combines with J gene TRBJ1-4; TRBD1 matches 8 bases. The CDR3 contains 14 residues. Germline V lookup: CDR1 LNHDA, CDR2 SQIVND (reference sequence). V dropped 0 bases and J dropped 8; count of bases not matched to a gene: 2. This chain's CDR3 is CASSIDQGAEKLFF. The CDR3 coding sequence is TGTGCCAGTAGTATAGATCAGGGGGCGGAAAAACTGTTTTTT.

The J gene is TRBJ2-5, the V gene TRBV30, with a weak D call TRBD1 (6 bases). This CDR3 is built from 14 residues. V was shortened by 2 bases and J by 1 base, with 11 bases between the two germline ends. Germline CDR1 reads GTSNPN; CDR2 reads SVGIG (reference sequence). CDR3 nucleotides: TGTGCCTGGAGTCGGCGGACAGTCCAAGAGACCCAGTACTTC. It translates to CAWSRRTVQETQYF.

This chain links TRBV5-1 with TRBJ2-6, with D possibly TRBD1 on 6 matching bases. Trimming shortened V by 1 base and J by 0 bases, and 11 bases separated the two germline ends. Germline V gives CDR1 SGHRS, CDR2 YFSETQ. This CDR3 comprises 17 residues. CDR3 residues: CASSLRGTFSGANVLTF. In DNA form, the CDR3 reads TGCGCCAGCAGCTTGAGGGGGACCTTCTCTGGGGCCAACGTCCTGACTTTC.

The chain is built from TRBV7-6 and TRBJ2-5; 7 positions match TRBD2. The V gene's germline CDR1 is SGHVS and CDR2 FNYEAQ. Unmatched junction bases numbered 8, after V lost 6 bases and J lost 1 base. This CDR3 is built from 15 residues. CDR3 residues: CASRKGGGSQETQYF. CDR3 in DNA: TGTGCCAGCAGAAAAGGCGGCGGGAGCCAAGAGACCCAGTACTTC. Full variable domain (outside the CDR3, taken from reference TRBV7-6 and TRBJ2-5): GAGVSQSPRYKVTKRGQDVALRCDPISGHVSLYWYRQALGQGPEFLTYFNYEAQQDKSGLPNDRFSAERPEGSISTLTIQRTEQRDSAMYRCASRKGGGSQETQYFGPGTRLLVL.